This TCR beta chain originates from a study of cytomegalovirus exposure and HLA in healthy donors. With 1 base clipped from V and 3 bases from J, the junction kept 0 bases outside the gene matches. This CDR3 comprises 14 residues. Germline V lookup: CDR1 SGHTA, CDR2 FQGNSA. For this clone: Being one base from a much bigger clone, this may be a read error.

A multiplex PCR was run with 60 Vbeta primers and 13 Jbeta primers. Produced via immunoSEQ multiplex PCR; TCRdb's table is partial and in-frame only. The sample lists 45,000 to 60,000 clones; 60% to 85% were seen once. Sequencing input: PBMCs. The sequence derives from a man younger than 40 in good health and CMV-seropositive. The J gene is TRBJ1-1, the V gene TRBV7-2; 9 bases are shared with TRBD1. The CDR3 DNA follows: TGTGCCAGCAGCTTAGGGACAGGGGACACTGAAGCTTTCTTT. It codes for CASSLGTGDTEAFF.